Listed below are T cell receptor beta chains from one sample, sequenced in a study of shared clonotypes between healthy human individuals. Assay: immunoSEQ multiplex PCR; the TCRdb copy retains only in-frame clones and omits some. In the table there are about 2.4 million clones, over 85% of which are singletons. Sequenced: naive CD4+ T cells from PBMCs. The receptors derive from a man aged 18 to 29 in good health. Some clones in this sample may be carry-over from other donors' samples. CDR3s include the opening cysteine and the closing phenylalanine or tryptophan. The D gene is left open where the match is weak. Not every row has a clone size; where given, it reads once, few, many or a size class.

DNA,CDR3,J,V,size,D
TGTGCCAGCAGTCAGAAACAGGGGCGCTACGAGCAGTACTTC,CASSQKQGRYEQYF,TRBJ2-7,TRBV6-5,.,TRBD1
TGTGCCAGCAGTTCCAGACAGGGGTCAGTAACCTACGAGCAGTACTTC,CASSSRQGSVTYEQYF,TRBJ2-7,TRBV28,once,TRBD1
TGCAGCGTTGGGTTTGTGGTACAGCCCGGACACGAGCAGTACTTC,CSVGFVVQPGHEQYF,TRBJ2-7,TRBV29-1,once,.
TGTGCCAGCAGTTACGACCCAGGGAGGAAGGAGACCCAGTACTTC,CASSYDPGRKETQYF,TRBJ2-5,TRBV6-5,.,.
TGTGCCAGCAGTTTATTAGGCGGGCCGCAGTACAATGAGCAGTTCTTC,CASSLLGGPQYNEQFF,TRBJ2-1,TRBV28,.,.
TGTGCCAGCACCCCAGGACAGGCAAGATACGAGCAGTACTTC,CASTPGQARYEQYF,TRBJ2-7,TRBV28,.,TRBD1
TGCAGTGCTAGACGATCCGGGGAGCTGTTTTTT,CSARRSGELFF,TRBJ2-2,TRBV20-1,.,.
TGTGCCGGCTCCGCCGCGGGAGGGCCGGGGAATGAGCAGTTCTTC,CAGSAAGGPGNEQFF,TRBJ2-1,TRBV28,.,TRBD2
TGTGCCAGCTCACCGTCGGACAGCTCCTACGAGCAGTACTTC,CASSPSDSSYEQYF,TRBJ2-7,TRBV18,.,.
TGTGCCAGCAGCGTAGCTAGCCGGACAGGTGCTGGAAACACCATATATTTT,CASSVASRTGAGNTIYF,TRBJ1-3,TRBV9,.,TRBD1
TGCGCCAGCAGCTCGACCGGGAATAGCGGGATGGGTGAGCAGTTCTTC,CASSSTGNSGMGEQFF,TRBJ2-1,TRBV5-1,.,TRBD2
TGTGCCTGCCATCTCCCCGGACCGTCGGCTGAAAAACTGTTTTTT,CACHLPGPSAEKLFF,TRBJ1-4,TRBV5-4,.,.
TGTGCCAGCAGGGCCGGGACGAAGAATGAAAAACTGTTTTTT,CASRAGTKNEKLFF,TRBJ1-4,TRBV28,.,.
TGTGCCAGCAGTTTGCGGGGGACAGATACGCAGTATTTT,CASSLRGTDTQYF,TRBJ2-3,TRBV6-5,once,TRBD2
TGTGCCAGCACACTAGGAAACACCATATATTTT,CASTLGNTIYF,TRBJ1-3,TRBV6-6,.,.
TGTGCCATCAGGAAGACCACCGGGGGCGGAAACACCATATATTTT,CAIRKTTGGGNTIYF,TRBJ1-3,TRBV10-3,once,.
TGTGCCAGCAGCGTTGATAGTGGTAGCAATCAGCCCCAGCATTTT,CASSVDSGSNQPQHF,TRBJ1-5,TRBV9,.,.
TGTGCCAGCAGTGAAGGTTTGGTAGCAGGTTTCTACGAGCAGTACTTC,CASSEGLVAGFYEQYF,TRBJ2-7,TRBV2,.,.
TGTGCTAGTGGTTTGACCAGAGGCACTAGCGGGAGTACTCCTGGCAATGAGCAGTTCTTC,CASGLTRGTSGSTPGNEQFF,TRBJ2-1,TRBV12-5,.,TRBD2
TGTGCTAGTGGAAACGGGACTAGCGGGAGTCAGGAGCAGTTCTTC,CASGNGTSGSQEQFF,TRBJ2-1,TRBV12-5,.,TRBD2
TGCAGCGTGTACACGACAGGGGGAAGTGAAAAACTGTTTTTT,CSVYTTGGSEKLFF,TRBJ1-4,TRBV29-1,.,TRBD1
TGTGCCAGCAGTTGGAGCGGGGGGCGCCGGGCCAACGTCCTGACTTTC,CASSWSGGRRANVLTF,TRBJ2-6,TRBV7-9,.,TRBD2
TGTGCCAGCAGCCTCGAAACTGAAGCTTTCTTT,CASSLETEAFF,TRBJ1-1,TRBV28,.,.
TGTGCCAGCAGCGTAGGAGGACCCCGTGTCACCGGGGAGCTGTTTTTT,CASSVGGPRVTGELFF,TRBJ2-2,TRBV9,.,.
TGTGCCAGCAGCTTAGGCCGGACAGGGTCAATGCAGCCCCAGCATTTT,CASSLGRTGSMQPQHF,TRBJ1-5,TRBV7-8,.,TRBD1
TGTGCCAGCAGTTTATCTTTAACGACCGAACTCACGGGGACCCAGTACTTC,CASSLSLTTELTGTQYF,TRBJ2-5,TRBV27,.,.
TGCGCCAGCAGCCCCGGACTAGCGGGAGCCGCAGATACGCAGTATTTT,CASSPGLAGAADTQYF,TRBJ2-3,TRBV5-1,.,TRBD2
TGTGCCAGCAGACGGGGACAGGGAGAGACCCAGTACTTC,CASRRGQGETQYF,TRBJ2-5,TRBV7-9,.,TRBD1
TGCGCCAGCAGCTTGGCCGGGGACCAAGAGACCCAGTACTTC,CASSLAGDQETQYF,TRBJ2-5,TRBV5-1,.,.
TGCAGCGTTCCAAAACAGGGGCAAGAGACCCAGTACTTC,CSVPKQGQETQYF,TRBJ2-5,TRBV29-1,.,TRBD1
TGTGCCAGCAGCACTGGGGGACAGGGGTTTAATGGCTACACCTTC,CASSTGGQGFNGYTF,TRBJ1-2,TRBV9,.,TRBD1
TGCGCCAGCAGCCTGGGGACAGGGAGCACTGAAGCTTTCTTT,CASSLGTGSTEAFF,TRBJ1-1,TRBV5-1,.,TRBD1
TGTGCCAGTAGTACACTAGCGGGAGGGCCCACTGAGCAGTTCTTC,CASSTLAGGPTEQFF,TRBJ2-1,TRBV19,.,TRBD2
TGCGCCAGCAGCTTGGTGGAGACCGGGGAGCTGTTTTTT,CASSLVETGELFF,TRBJ2-2,TRBV5-1,.,.
TGTGCCAGCAGTCTTAGACTAGCGCCACAAGAGACCCAGTACTTC,CASSLRLAPQETQYF,TRBJ2-5,TRBV9,.,TRBD2
TGTGCCTGGAGTGGGACAGATGAGCAGTTCTTC,CAWSGTDEQFF,TRBJ2-1,TRBV30,.,.
TGTGCTAGTGGTCCTGTTACGGGGAGGGACACCGGGGAGCTGTTTTTT,CASGPVTGRDTGELFF,TRBJ2-2,TRBV12-5,.,TRBD2
TGTGCCAGCAGCCCTCGGGACAGGTCCTATGGCTACACCTTC,CASSPRDRSYGYTF,TRBJ1-2,TRBV6-5,.,TRBD1
TGTGCCTGGAGTGGGGGGGGGTCTAGCAATCAGCCCCAGCATTTT,CAWSGGGSSNQPQHF,TRBJ1-5,TRBV30,.,.
TGCAGCGTTGACGGACTAGCGGACACAGATACGCAGTATTTT,CSVDGLADTDTQYF,TRBJ2-3,TRBV29-1,.,TRBD2
TGTGCCAGCACCTATGGGACTAGCTCCTACAATGAGCAGTTCTTC,CASTYGTSSYNEQFF,TRBJ2-1,TRBV7-9,.,TRBD2
TGTGCCACCAGCAAGGGGGGCCGCTACGAGCAGTACTTC,CATSKGGRYEQYF,TRBJ2-7,TRBV15,.,.
TGTGCCAGCAGTCTTCCGGCGTGGGGGGGGGAGACCCAGTACTTC,CASSLPAWGGETQYF,TRBJ2-5,TRBV6-1,.,TRBD2
TGTGCCAGTAGATCCCCTAGCAGCACAGATACGCAGTATTTT,CASRSPSSTDTQYF,TRBJ2-3,TRBV19,.,.
TGTGCCAGCAGCCAAGGGACTGGGGCCTACAATGAGCAGTTCTTC,CASSQGTGAYNEQFF,TRBJ2-1,TRBV4-2,.,.
TGTGCCAGCACTCTAAAGGGGTCCGAGACCCAGTACTTC,CASTLKGSETQYF,TRBJ2-5,TRBV6-5,.,.
TGTGCCAGCAGTTTATACACCGGGACAGGGGGCGCATGGGACTACGAGCAGTACTTC,CASSLYTGTGGAWDYEQYF,TRBJ2-7,TRBV28,.,TRBD1
TGTGCCAGCTCACCACCGAAAAAGGGGGCTGCAAACACCATATATTTT,CASSPPKKGAANTIYF,TRBJ1-3,TRBV18,.,TRBD1
TGCGCCAGCAGCCCCGTGGGCGAGGGCGCGGGGGAGCAGTACTTC,CASSPVGEGAGEQYF,TRBJ2-7,TRBV5-1,.,.
TGTGCCAGCAGTTACGAGGTCGGGAGAACAGCAGATACGCAGTATTTT,CASSYEVGRTADTQYF,TRBJ2-3,TRBV6-5,.,.
TGTGCCAGCAGCTTAAGCCCCCGGGGTATTAATGAAAAACTGTTTTTT,CASSLSPRGINEKLFF,TRBJ1-4,TRBV7-3,.,.
TGTGCCAGCCTCGGACTCCGTAGGAATGAGCAGTTCTTC,CASLGLRRNEQFF,TRBJ2-1,TRBV28,.,.
TGTGCCATCAGTGAGAGATACACGTGGTTCTTC,CAISERYTWFF,TRBJ2-1,TRBV10-3,.,.
TGCGCCAGCAGCTACACTAGCGGAACCTACAATGAGCAGTTCTTC,CASSYTSGTYNEQFF,TRBJ2-1,TRBV5-1,.,TRBD2
TGTGCCAGCAGGACCTTAGGGTTCTATGGCTACACCTTC,CASRTLGFYGYTF,TRBJ1-2,TRBV28,.,.
TGTGCCAGCAGCTTAAGGGGGGGCAATCAGCCCCAGCATTTT,CASSLRGGNQPQHF,TRBJ1-5,TRBV7-2,few,.
TGCGCCAGCAGCCAAGATACCACCCGCGGCTTCTACGAGCAGTACTTC,CASSQDTTRGFYEQYF,TRBJ2-7,TRBV4-1,.,.
TGTGCCAGCAGCTACGGACGGGGACCCGGACTAAGGAGCTCCTACGAGCAGTACTTC,CASSYGRGPGLRSSYEQYF,TRBJ2-7,TRBV5-6,.,.